This is a list of T cell receptor beta chains from one sample in a study of blood T cell repertoires in COVID-19. The repertoire was sequenced with immunoSEQ multiplex PCR; TCRdb's copy has only in-frame clones and lacks some. The sample lists about 260,000 clones, around 82% occurring once. Material: peripheral blood. The receptor set was obtained from a human donor in a cohort sampled during active COVID-19. The conserved cysteine and the conserved F or W are not part of the CDR3 here.

CDR3aa	v_gene	j_gene
ASSQDNSGGAGEQF	TRBV4-3	TRBJ2-1
ATSDNPTSSTDTQY	TRBV24-1	TRBJ2-3
ASSSTGVVYPQY	TRBV6-2/TRBV6-3	TRBJ2-7
ASSPRQGSNTEAF	TRBV18	TRBJ1-1
ASRTGGWNTEAF	TRBV19	TRBJ1-1
AIRTSATNTGELF	TRBV2	TRBJ2-2
ASSTTGGAPEGYT	TRBV9	TRBJ1-2
ASSQGTGSYNEQF	TRBV5-1	TRBJ2-1
ASSRDPGQGIDEQF	TRBV4-3	TRBJ2-1
ASNRGWGDRYEQY	TRBV6-5	TRBJ2-7
ASSQGGTGWDEQY	TRBV14	TRBJ2-7